This T cell receptor (beta chain) was documented in a study of shared clonotypes between healthy human individuals. General observations from the study: A few donors showed sharing of approximately 5% of naive CD4 clonotypes.

On this clone itself: The antigen is unknown.

CDR3 size: 14 residues. Germline-derived CDR1 and CDR2 are ENHRY and SYGVKD. V lost 8 bases and J 4 bases, leaving 17 bases between the germline ends. Assay execution proceeded at the deep level. TCRdb's copy holds only in-frame clones and misses some; the assay was immunoSEQ multiplex PCR. The sample lists some 1.5 million clones; 95% to 99% were seen once. Specimen: naive CD4+ T cells sorted from blood. Indicated subset: CD45RA+ positively selected. This chain uses TRBV10-3 with TRBJ1-2; D unresolved. This TCR came from a man aged 30-40 years in good health. This chain's CDR3 is CAIPGVGTSYGYTF. In nucleotides, the CDR3 is TGTGCCATCCCCGGAGTAGGCACCTCCTATGGCTACACCTTC.